These 27 T cell receptor delta chains were all obtained from the same sample, sequenced in a study of delta chains in infants with herpesvirus infections. Reverse transcription of PBMC RNA used primers specific for the gamma and delta chains. TCRdb repeated clone calling on the RT-PCR reads with CATT. In the table there are 250 or so delta-chain clones, 35% to 40% of which are singletons. The sample in question was peripheral blood, obtained at time point 1 of longitudinal follow-up. These receptors all stem from a human donor who was a Ugandan infant, either HIV-exposed or HIV-unexposed (not recorded which).

A note on this clone: It is likely a read error: a sequence one base away is far more abundant. The same CDR3 is also encoded by other DNA sequences in this sample. The rearrangement links TRDV1 to TRDJ3; TRDD3 aligns across 10 bases. Germline loops: CDR1 TSWWSYY, CDR2 QGS. The CDR3 has 25 residues. V was clipped by 5 bases and J by 0 bases; unmatched bases: 25. In nucleotides, the CDR3 is TGTGCTCTTGGGCCCCCAGCTCACATGGGCTGGGGGATAACCCCCAGCTCCTGGGACACCCGACAGATGTTTTTC. This encodes CALGPPAHMGWGITPSSWDTRQMFF.

As concerns this clone: Since a far larger clone is one base different, this is likely a read error. The rearrangement links TRAV29/DV5 to TRDJ1, with TRDD3 matching over 8 bases. V lost 1 base to trimming and J lost 1 base; unmatched junction nucleotides: 9. CDR1 and CDR2 (germline): NSMFDY, ISSIKDK. The CDR3 has 16 residues. The CDR3 loop is CAASHTALGGTDKLIF. As DNA, the CDR3 is TGTGCAGCAAGCCATACCGCACTGGGGGGCACCGATAAACTCATCTTT.

This clone is hyperexpanded (1% or more) by share. At the DNA level, this CDR3 is encoded by other sequences in the same sample as well. The rearrangement links TRDV1 to TRDJ1, with D maybe TRDD3 (5 bases). CDR3 length: 22 amino acids. Germline values: CDR1 TSWWSYY, CDR2 QGS. Trimming removed 2 bases at V and 0 bases at J, with 31 bases between. CDR3 residues: CALGERKRISMSVPSNTDKLIF. CDR3 coding DNA: TGTGCTCTTGGGGAAAGGAAGAGGATATCAATGTCTGTCCCGTCAAACACCGATAAACTCATCTTT.

Concerning this clone: A far larger clone lies a single base away; this is likely a read error. The same CDR3 also results from other DNA sequences found in this sample. The chain recombines TRDV1 with TRDJ1; possibly TRDD1, TRDD2 or TRDD3 for D (5 bases each). Germline V gene lookup returns CDR1 TSWWSYY and CDR2 QGS. The CDR3 loop spans 26 amino acids. V lost 2 bases and J 0 bases, leaving 43 bases between the germline ends. CDR3 coding DNA: TGTGCTCTTGGGGAAGGAGGGGCCTCCGGGGGGGCTGGGAAATCATTCGCGCCCTTCTACACCGATAAACTCATCTTT. Translating it yields CALGEGGASGGAGKSFAPFYTDKLIF.

As for this clone: A single base is all that separates this from a far larger clone, so a read error is likely. The V gene is TRDV2, the J gene TRDJ3, with 10 bases matching TRDD3. From germline, CDR1 is GEAIGNYY and CDR2 EKD. This CDR3 region has 18 residues. V was clipped by 0 bases and J by 2 bases; unmatched bases: 3. The CDR3 nucleotides read TGTGCCTGTGACACCGTACTGGGGGATGCCTGGGACACCCGACAGATGTTTTTC. As protein: CACDTVLGDAWDTRQMFF.

With regard to this clone: With a far larger clone one base away, a read error is the likely cause. The gene calls are TRDV1 and TRDJ1; D not resolved. Germline CDR1 TSWWSYY, CDR2 QGS. V was clipped by 0 bases and J by 1 base, with 21 bases between them. The CDR3 spans 19 residues. CDR3 region: CALGELVPAGVRFTDKLIF. CDR3 DNA sequence: TGTGCTCTTGGGGAACTTGTCCCCGCAGGGGTAAGGTTCACCGATAAACTCATCTTT.

On this clone: This likely reflects a read error, since a far larger clone is one base away. Here the CDR3 DNA reads TGTGCTCTTGGGCCCCCCGCTCACACGGGCTGGGGGATAACCCCCAGCTCCTGGGACACCCGACAGATGTTTTTC. It is translated as CALGPPAHTGWGITPSSWDTRQMFF. J is TRDJ3 and V is TRDV1; 10 positions agree with TRDD3. The CDR3 extends over 25 amino acids. The ends lost 5 bases at V and 0 bases at J; junction bases unmatched: 25. The germline V gene encodes CDR1 TSWWSYY and CDR2 QGS.

This clone is large within its sample. The V gene is TRDV1, the J gene TRDJ1; 12 nucleotides align to TRDD3. In germline, CDR1 is TSWWSYY, CDR2 QGS. The V and J ends lost 0 bases and 14 bases, in that order; junction bases with no gene match: 13. CDR3 size: 16 residues. CDR3 protein: CALGELPGRTGGYIIF. CDR3 bases: TGTGCTCTTGGGGAACTCCCAGGGCGGACTGGGGGATACATTATCTTT.

This clone was picked up a small number of times. A far larger clone is off by one base, so a read error is likely. The chain combines TRDV1 with TRDJ1; weak D call: TRDD2 (6 bases). Germline V gives CDR1 TSWWSYY, CDR2 QGS. V was clipped by 2 bases and J by 3 bases, with 31 bases between them. The CDR3 sequence is 21 residues long. CDR3 sequence (DNA): TGTGCTCTTGGGGAAGGTTCCTTCCGAAGGGGGCCATTTGGGTACGCCGATAAACTCATCTTT. The encoded protein is CALGEGSFRRGPFGYADKLIF.

This clone was observed a few times. TCRdb's listed protein matches a much larger clone and diverges from this DNA's translation at residue 7, likely through a read error; the protein shown comes from the DNA. This chain links TRDV1 with TRDJ1; D gene ambiguous. V was cut by 1 base and J by 2 bases, with 14 bases left in between. In germline, CDR1 is TSWWSYY, CDR2 QGS. CDR3 length: 16 residues. The CDR3 loop is CALGERCHVLTDKLIF. DNA of the CDR3: TGTGCTCTTGGGGAACGTTGCCACGTGTTAACCGATAAACTCATCTTT.

By proportion, this clone is hyperexpanded. The genes are TRDV1 and TRDJ1; TRDD3 matches 12 bases. J gave up 1 base and V 2 bases, and 23 bases lay outside the gene matches. The germline V gene has CDR1 TSWWSYY and CDR2 QGS. This CDR3 comprises 23 residues. As DNA, the CDR3 is TGTGCTCTTGGGGAATTGGTTCTTCTCACCACCCTGGGGGATACGCTTTTCACCGATAAACTCATCTTT. Its translation: CALGELVLLTTLGDTLFTDKLIF.

V usage is TRDV1 and J usage is TRDJ1; 10 bases align to TRDD3. The CDR3 has 22 residues. Trimming at V came to 4 bases and at J to 0 bases, leaving 23 bases not matched to a gene. Germline V gene lookup returns CDR1 TSWWSYY and CDR2 QGS. In DNA form, the CDR3 reads TGTGCTCTTGGGGCCGCTTCGAGGAGTTTCCTCTGGGGGATAGGGTACACCGATAAACTCATCTTT. The encoded protein is CALGAASRSFLWGIGYTDKLIF.

About this clone: A far bigger clonotype differs at one base, so this is likely a read error. Distinct nucleotide sequences in the sample also encode this CDR3. The V call is TRAV14/DV4, the J call TRDJ1; TRDD3 aligns across 9 bases. The CDR3 is 24 amino acids. The germline gives CDR1 TSDPSYG, CDR2 QGSYDQQN (reference sequence). The CDR3, as DNA: TGTGCTCTGAGTGAGCCCCGTTCCTGCTACCCCAGTACTGGGGGAGTCGGGGGCACCGATAAACTCATCTTT. Its translation: CALSEPRSCYPSTGGVGGTDKLIF.

As for this clone: This likely reflects a read error, since a far larger clone is one base away. V gene TRDV2 combines with J gene TRDJ3; TRDD2 might be the D (5 bases). Germline CDR1 GEAIGNYY, CDR2 EKD. This CDR3 spans 16 amino acids. The CDR3 nucleotides read TGTGCCTGTGACGCCCTTCACTCCTGGAACACCCGACAGATGTTTTTC. Translation gives CACDALHSWNTRQMFF.

As to this clone: One end of the junction is discordant with germline, which a read error may explain. The chain has TRDV2 and TRDJ1; tentatively, D is TRDD3 (6 bases). The V gene's germline CDR1 is GEAIGNYY and CDR2 EKD. This CDR3 region has 13 residues. CDR3 DNA: TGTGCCTGGGACACCTGGGGCATCGATAAACTCATCTTT. Its protein is CAWDTWGIDKLIF.

The sample holds a few counts of this clone. A far larger clone is one nucleotide away, so this likely arose from a read error. The sample holds other DNA sequences that translate to the same CDR3. J is TRDJ1 and V is TRDV3, with a tentative D call TRDD2 (5 bases). Trimming stripped 3 bases from V and 0 bases from J, with 20 bases between. Per germline, CDR1 TVYSNPD and CDR2 GDNSRS (reference sequence). This CDR3 has 16 residues. CDR3 coding DNA: TGTGCCTTCCCCCCTACGGCGGCTGACCACACCGATAAACTCATCTTT. Protein product: CAFPPTAADHTDKLIF.

A remark on this clone: This likely came from a read error, as a far larger clone is one base away. Other DNA sequences in this specimen translate into the identical CDR3. The J gene is TRDJ1, the V gene TRDV1; possible D gene TRDD3, 5 bases. This CDR3 spans 17 amino acids. Trimming removed 2 bases from V and 5 bases from J, with 21 bases in between. In germline, CDR1 is TSWWSYY, CDR2 QGS. The CDR3 sequence is CALGERTPLGPGDKLIF. The CDR3 DNA reads TGTGCTCTTGGGGAAAGGACCCCCCTGGGACCCGGGGATAAACTCATCTTT.

The J gene is TRDJ1, the V gene TRAV38-2/DV8, with 10 bases lining up with TRDD3. The CDR3 consists of 20 residues. The V and J ends lost 0 bases and 0 bases, in that order; junction bases with no gene match: 14. Germline V lookup: CDR1 TSESDYY, CDR2 QEAYKQQN. The CDR3 region is CAYRSAPYWGMVGYTDKLIF. CDR3 nucleotides: TGTGCTTATAGGAGCGCGCCGTACTGGGGGATGGTGGGATACACCGATAAACTCATCTTT.

Only a few counts were recorded for this clone. A far bigger clonotype differs at one base, so this is likely a read error. V and J are TRDV1 and TRDJ1; D perhaps matches TRDD2 (6 bases). Germline V gene data show CDR1 as TSWWSYY and CDR2 as QGS. The CDR3 spans 21 residues. The CDR3 here is CALGEGSFRRGPFGYTDKFIF. The CDR3 DNA sequence: TGTGCTCTTGGGGAAGGTTCCTTCCGAAGGGGGCCATTTGGGTACACCGATAAATTCATCTTT.

On this clone itself: A single base is all that separates this from a far larger clone, so a read error is likely. J is TRDJ1 and V is TRDV1; 9 nucleotides align to TRDD3. Germline CDR1 reads TSWWSYY; CDR2 reads QGS. V was pared by 4 bases and J by 0 bases, with 15 bases of the junction left unmatched. The CDR3 runs to 19 residues. The CDR3, as DNA: TGTGCTCTTGGGGCCCCGCCGAGTCGGGGGATACCGTACACCGATAAACTCATCTTT. Protein sequence: CALGAPPSRGIPYTDKLIF.

This clone was observed a single time. It is likely a read error: a sequence one base away is far more abundant. This chain links TRDV1 with TRDJ1, with D possibly matching TRDD3 (5 bases). This CDR3 comprises 22 residues. V gave up 2 bases and J gave up 2 bases, with 33 bases separating them. The V gene's germline CDR1 is TSWWSYY and CDR2 QGS. This CDR3 is CALGERKRISMSVPSKTDKLIF. The CDR3 DNA reads as TGTGCTCTTGGGGAAAGGAAGAGGATATCAATGTCTGTCCCGTCAAAAACCGATAAACTCATCTTT.

V and J are TRDV1 and TRDJ1; D not resolved. The CDR3 is 19 amino acids. Germline V CDR1 and CDR2: TSWWSYY, QGS. Trimming took off 3 bases at V and 8 bases at J, with 31 bases between the two ends. This CDR3 reads CALGEPPQGRVPRGGKLIF. The DNA of the CDR3 is TGTGCTCTTGGGGAGCCCCCCCAGGGAAGGGTACCCCGAGGAGGCAAACTCATCTTT.

With respect to this clone: A far bigger clonotype differs at one base, so this is likely a read error. The chain carries TRDV1 and TRDJ1; the match to TRDD3 covers 13 bases. Germline CDR1 and CDR2: TSWWSYY and QGS. There are 18 residues in the CDR3. The V gene end was trimmed by 4 bases and the J gene end by 1 base; junction bases not matched to a gene: 9. Written as DNA, the CDR3 is TGTGCTCTTGGGGTTTCTGATACTGGGGGATACGGCACCGATAAACTCATCTTT. The encoded protein is CALGVSDTGGYGTDKLIF.

This clone is judged large. This chain uses TRDV1 with TRDJ1, with D unresolved. Germline CDR1 TSWWSYY, CDR2 QGS. This CDR3 spans 17 amino acids. With 0 bases removed from V and 0 bases from J, the gap between germline ends came to 14 bases. CDR3 coding DNA: TGTGCTCTTGGGGAACTGATCCCTCCTCTGTACACCGATAAACTCATCTTT. Its translation: CALGELIPPLYTDKLIF.

This clone counts as hyperexpanded. This specimen includes other DNA sequences encoding the same CDR3. This chain connects TRDV1 to TRDJ1, with 8 bases identical to TRDD3. V lost 0 bases to trimming and J lost 0 bases; unmatched junction nucleotides: 15. This CDR3 region has 20 residues. Germline CDR1 is TSWWSYY and CDR2 is QGS. CDR3: CALGELQPVLGVKYTDKLIF. The CDR3, as DNA: TGTGCTCTTGGGGAACTACAGCCCGTACTGGGGGTTAAGTACACCGATAAACTCATCTTT.

Points on this clone: One base separates it from a far larger clone, so it is likely a read error. Different DNA sequences within this sample yield the same CDR3. This rearrangement joins TRDV1 to TRDJ1; 9 positions agree with TRDD3. The CDR3 sequence is 22 residues long. V shed 1 base, J shed 0 bases, and the junction held 21 bases outside the gene matches. CDR1 is TSWWSYY and CDR2 is QGS in the germline V gene. Here the CDR3 DNA reads TGTGCTCTTGGGGAACCCCAACTAGGGCCTAGGGGACTGGGGGAGTACACCGATAAACTCATCTTT. Amino acid sequence: CALGEPQLGPRGLGEYTDKLIF.

This clone is classed as hyperexpanded. This chain links TRDV1 with TRDJ1, with unresolved D. The germline gives CDR1 TSWWSYY, CDR2 QGS. V lost 4 bases, J lost 3 bases, and 42 bases lay in between. The CDR3 extends over 24 amino acids. CDR3 residues: CALGAFIRDLPPYSGPRQADKLIF. Here the CDR3 DNA reads TGTGCTCTTGGGGCCTTTATCCGAGACCTGCCACCTTACTCGGGCCCGAGGCAGGCCGATAAACTCATCTTT.